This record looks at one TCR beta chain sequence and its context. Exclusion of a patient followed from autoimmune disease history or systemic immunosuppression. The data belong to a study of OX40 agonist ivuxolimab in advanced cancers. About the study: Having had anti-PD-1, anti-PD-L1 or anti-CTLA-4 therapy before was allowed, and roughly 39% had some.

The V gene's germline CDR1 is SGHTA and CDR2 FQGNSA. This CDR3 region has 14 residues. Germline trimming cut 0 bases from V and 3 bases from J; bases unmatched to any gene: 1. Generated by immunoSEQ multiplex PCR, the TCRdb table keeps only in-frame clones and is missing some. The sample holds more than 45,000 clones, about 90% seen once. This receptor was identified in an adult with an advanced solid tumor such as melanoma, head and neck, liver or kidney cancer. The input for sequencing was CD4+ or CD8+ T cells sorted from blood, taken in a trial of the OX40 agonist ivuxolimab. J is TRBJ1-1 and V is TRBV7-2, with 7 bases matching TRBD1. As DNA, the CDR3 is TGTGCCAGCAGCTTAGCACAGGGGTACACTGAAGCTTTCTTT. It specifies CASSLAQGYTEAFF.